This entry features one TCR beta chain sequence. This record comes from a study of blood T cell repertoires in COVID-19. At the level of the study: COVID-19 samples from acute and convalescent phases originated in the United States, Italy and Spain. The cDNA or gDNA used as material had been derived from T cells, B-cell-depleted T cells, or PBMCs.

CDR3 length: 14 amino acids. V gave up 0 bases and J gave up 4 bases; unmatched junction bases: 5. Per germline, CDR1 GTSNPN and CDR2 SVGIG (reference sequence). How the authors handled the data: Researchers report that nucleated cell counts were estimated from reference gene primer amplification. Clones were sequenced by immunoSEQ multiplex PCR, and TCRdb holds only the in-frame ones, with some missing. Clonal size and the V and J genes are those of that table, whereas D and trimming came from the DNA. Here the sample spans about 230,000 clones, around 83% being singletons. Sequenced: peripheral blood. V is TRBV30 and J is TRBJ1-2, with 7 bases identical to TRBD1. The receptor was derived from a woman between 50 and 59 years old with acute or convalescent COVID-19. The CDR3 here is CAWSVGQSLYGYTF. CDR3 coding DNA: TGTGCCTGGAGTGTGGGACAGAGCCTCTATGGCTACACCTTC.